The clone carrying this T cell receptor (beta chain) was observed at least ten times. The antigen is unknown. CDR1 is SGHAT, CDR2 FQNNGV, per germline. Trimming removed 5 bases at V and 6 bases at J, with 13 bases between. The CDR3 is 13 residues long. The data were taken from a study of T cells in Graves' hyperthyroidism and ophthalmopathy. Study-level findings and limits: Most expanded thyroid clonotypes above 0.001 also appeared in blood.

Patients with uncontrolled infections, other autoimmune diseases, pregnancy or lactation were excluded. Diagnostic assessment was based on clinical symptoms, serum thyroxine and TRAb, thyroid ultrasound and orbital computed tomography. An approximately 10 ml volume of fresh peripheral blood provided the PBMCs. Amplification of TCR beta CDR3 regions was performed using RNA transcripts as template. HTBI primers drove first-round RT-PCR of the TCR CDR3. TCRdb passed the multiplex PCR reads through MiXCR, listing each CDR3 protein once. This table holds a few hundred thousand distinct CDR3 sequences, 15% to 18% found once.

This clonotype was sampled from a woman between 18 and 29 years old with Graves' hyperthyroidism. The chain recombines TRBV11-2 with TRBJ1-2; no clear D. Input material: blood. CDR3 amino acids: CASSHPGEDGYTF. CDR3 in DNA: TGTGCCAGCAGCCATCCCGGGGAAGATGGCTACACCTTC.